One sample yielded the 27 T cell receptor beta chains listed below, sequenced in a study of cytomegalovirus exposure and HLA in healthy donors. Use of 60 Vbeta and 13 Jbeta primers characterized the PCR. Using immunoSEQ multiplex PCR, the repertoire was profiled, and TCRdb retains in-frame clones only, with some absent. Of 180,000 or so clones in the sample, around four fifths were seen once. Specimen: PBMCs. The receptor set was obtained from an older woman in good health and CMV-seropositive.

The V call is TRBV28, the J call TRBJ1-5; D not resolved. V shed 6 bases and J shed 3 bases, with 15 bases lying between them. CDR1 and CDR2 from the germline V gene are MDHEN and SYDVKM. The CDR3 contains 15 residues. The CDR3 nucleotides read TGTGCCAGCAGATGGTCCAGGCTACCCAATCAGCCCCAGCATTTT. This sequence encodes CASRWSRLPNQPQHF.

The chain uses TRBV5-4 and TRBJ2-1; 7 bases fit TRBD1. The CDR3 loop spans 13 amino acids. Looked up from germline, CDR1 is SGHNT and CDR2 is YYREEE (reference sequence). Losses at the gene ends were 5 bases for V and 8 bases for J; bases not matched to a gene: 7. The CDR3 DNA sequence: TGTGCCAGCAGGGGCAGGGGGACGGATGAGCAGTTCTTC. Translation: CASRGRGTDEQFF.

The chain carries TRBV7-3 and TRBJ1-1; tentatively, D is TRBD1 (5 bases). The CDR3 has 14 amino acids. CDR1 and CDR2 from the germline V gene are SGHTA and FQGTGA. Trimming removed 11 bases from V and 0 bases from J, with 16 bases in between. CDR3 coding DNA: TGTGCCTCCTCACAGGAATACATGAACACTGAAGCTTTCTTT. Translated, it gives CASSQEYMNTEAFF.

The CDR3 is CASSLQGGPDTQYF. CDR3 coding DNA: TGTGCCAGCAGCTTGCAGGGGGGCCCAGATACGCAGTATTTT. This rearrangement joins TRBV11-2 to TRBJ2-3, with a possible D match to TRBD1 (7 bases). The CDR3 extends over 14 amino acids. The V gene lost 3 bases and the J gene lost 4 bases, with 11 bases spanning the gap. Germline-derived CDR1 and CDR2 are SGHAT and FQNNGV.

CDR3 sequence (DNA): TGCGCCAGCAAGAAAGAATCGGGACAGACCTACGAGCAGTACTTC. Translating gives CASKKESGQTYEQYF. The chain employs TRBV10-2 and TRBJ2-7, with 7 bases that match TRBD1. The CDR3 has 15 residues. V lost 7 bases and J lost 2; bases outside the gene matches: 11. Germline V gives CDR1 WSHSY, CDR2 SAAADI.

The chain has TRBV18 and TRBJ2-7; 9 bases align to TRBD1. CDR1 is KGHSH and CDR2 is LQKENI in the germline V gene. The CDR3 has 16 amino acids. V lost 0 bases and J lost 5; bases outside the gene matches: 8. CDR3 residues: CASSPPTGTGSHEQYF. In nucleotides, the CDR3 is TGTGCCAGCTCACCACCGACCGGGACAGGGAGCCACGAGCAGTACTTC.

CDR3 loop: CASSLGGRLGEQYF. CDR3 bases: TGTGCCAGCAGCTTGGGGGGCAGACTTGGCGAGCAGTACTTC. The chain combines TRBV5-4 with TRBJ2-7, with D maybe TRBD1 (5 bases). The ends were cut back, 0 bases at V and 6 bases at J, with 13 bases in the middle. CDR1 SGHNT and CDR2 YYREEE come from the germline V gene (reference sequence). The CDR3 runs 14 residues.

This clone has just one count. The junction differs from germline at one of its ends, possibly a read error. This chain uses TRBV4-2 with TRBJ2-6; D perhaps matches TRBD1 (6 bases). Germline V gene lookup returns CDR1 LGHNA and CDR2 YNFKEQ. The CDR3 totals 17 residues. The CDR3 loop is CASSQEGGGSGANGLTF. DNA for the CDR3: TGTGCCAGCAGCCAAGAAGGGGGTGGGTCTGGGGCCAACGGCCTGACTTTC.

V gene TRBV4-3 combines with J gene TRBJ1-1; 11 nucleotides agree with TRBD1. J lost 11 bases, V lost 3 bases, and 5 bases had no gene match. Germline V gene data show CDR1 as LGHNA and CDR2 as YSLEER. CDR3 size: 13 residues. The CDR3 coding sequence is TGCGCCAGCAGCCAGGGACAGGGGGATCGGGCTTTCTTT. As protein: CASSQGQGDRAFF.

The V and J genes are TRBV6-6 and TRBJ2-7; no reliable D call. The CDR3 is made up of 12 amino acids. V shed 7 bases and J shed 4 bases, with 11 bases lying between them. Per the germline V gene, CDR1 is MNHNY and CDR2 is SVGAGI (reference sequence). CDR3 in DNA: TGTGCCAGCACCAATCCCCAGTACGAGCAGTACTTC. As protein: CASTNPQYEQYF.

The CDR3 nucleotides read TGTGCCAGCAGCCAAGAACCTAGCGGGAGGGAAGAGACCCAGTACTTC. This translates into CASSQEPSGREETQYF. This chain uses TRBV4-2 with TRBJ2-5; TRBD2 agrees at 12 bases. CDR1 and CDR2 from the germline V gene are LGHNA and YNFKEQ. CDR3 length: 16 amino acids. The J segment lost 3 bases and the V segment lost 0 bases, leaving 2 bases of the junction unmatched.

CDR3 protein: CASSILTGGQFGNQPQHF. The CDR3 nucleotides read TGTGCCAGTAGTATTTTGACAGGAGGACAATTCGGCAATCAGCCCCAGCATTTT. This chain uses TRBV19 with TRBJ1-5; D might be TRBD1 (6 bases). The CDR3 length is 18 residues. Germline lookup yields CDR1 LNHDA and CDR2 SQIVND (reference sequence). Between the trimmed V and J ends, which lost 3 bases and 2 bases, there was a span of 20 bases.

The chain employs TRBV5-1 and TRBJ2-3; D perhaps matches TRBD2 (6 bases). The germline CDR1 and CDR2 sequences are SGHRS and YFSETQ. V was cut by 6 bases and J by 5 bases, with 16 bases left in between. This CDR3 has 14 residues. CDR3 sequence: CASNFLALGDTQYF. The DNA of the CDR3 is TGCGCCAGCAACTTTCTAGCGTTGGGAGATACGCAGTATTTT.

The table lists this clone with a count of one. The chain employs TRBV2 and TRBJ2-5; 7 bases are a match to TRBD2. This CDR3 comprises 11 residues. Germline loops: CDR1 SNHLY, CDR2 FYNNEI. The V segment lost 10 bases and the J segment 5 bases; nucleotides outside the gene matches: 4. The CDR3 region has the DNA TGTGCCACGCGGCGGGGGGAGACCCAGTACTTC. This translates into CATRRGETQYF.

This clone was detected only once. CDR3 nucleotides: TGTGCCAGCAGTGAGCTAGCGGGAGGGCCCCGGGTATGGCAGTTCTTC. Its protein is CASSELAGGPRVWQFF. The rearrangement uses TRBV6-1 and TRBJ2-1; 12 nucleotides agree with TRBD2. Per germline, CDR1 MNHNS and CDR2 SASEGT. V shed 3 bases, J shed 12 bases, and the junction held 12 bases outside the gene matches. The CDR3 consists of 16 residues.

This chain uses TRBV7-2 with TRBJ2-7; possible D gene TRBD1, 5 bases. The ends were cut back, 3 bases at V and 7 bases at J, with 10 bases in the middle. The CDR3 contains 12 residues. Germline V gene sequence: CDR1 SGHTA, CDR2 FQGNSA. The chain's CDR3 is CASSFQGLEQYF. CDR3 DNA: TGTGCCAGCAGCTTTCAGGGATTGGAGCAGTACTTC.

The CDR3 nucleotides read TGTGCCAGCAGCGGCGGGGGCGGGGGGTACGGAAACATTCAGTACTTC. This encodes CASSGGGGGYGNIQYF. The gene calls are TRBV9 and TRBJ2-4; 8 positions agree with TRBD2. CDR3 length: 16 residues. The V gene's germline CDR1 is SGDLS and CDR2 YYNGEE. With V trimmed by 3 bases and J by 6 bases, 11 bases remained unmatched.

The chain has TRBV9 and TRBJ1-1; 8 bases are shared with TRBD1. The CDR3 runs to 15 residues. Germline CDR1 is SGDLS and CDR2 is YYNGEE. The V gene end was trimmed by 4 bases and the J gene end by 1 base; junction bases not matched to a gene: 6. The CDR3 protein is CASSPAGTGNTEAFF. The CDR3 DNA reads TGTGCCAGCAGCCCCGCCGGGACAGGGAACACTGAAGCTTTCTTT. Full variable domain (remainder filled in from reference TRBV9 and TRBJ1-1): DSGVTQTPKHLITATGQRVTLRCSPRSGDLSVYWYQQSLDQGLQFLIQYYNGEERAKGNILERFSAQQFPDLHSELNLSSLELGDSALYFCASSPAGTGNTEAFFGQGTRLTVV.

The rearrangement links TRBV15 to TRBJ2-1; D gene unclear. The CDR3 is made up of 12 amino acids. Germline lookup yields CDR1 LNHNV and CDR2 YYDKDF (reference sequence). Trimming removed 0 bases from V and 15 bases from J, with 12 bases in between. The chain's CDR3 is CATSRDISSLFF. The DNA of the CDR3 is TGTGCCACCAGCAGAGATATTAGTTCACTGTTCTTC.

The V call is TRBV5-8, the J call TRBJ2-7, with 10 bases matching TRBD2. J was trimmed by 3 bases and V by 1 base; bases with no gene match: 4. The CDR3 spans 15 residues. Germline V gene sequence: CDR1 SGHTS, CDR2 YDEGEE. CDR3 coding DNA: TGTGCCAGCAGCTTGCACGCTAGCGGGGGCTACGAGCAGTACTTC. It is translated as CASSLHASGGYEQYF. The full variable domain, with the rest looked up from reference TRBV5-8 and TRBJ2-7, is EAGVTQSPTHLIKTRGQQATLRCSPISGHTSVYWYQQALGLGLQFLLWYDEGEERNRGNFPPRFSGRQFPNYSSELNVNALELEDSALYLCASSLHASGGYEQYFGPGTRLTVT.

A few counts support this clone. The CDR3 nucleotides read TGTGCCAGCAGTGACAGGGGACGGTGGAATGAAAAACTGTTTTTT. Encoded protein: CASSDRGRWNEKLFF. The rearrangement uses TRBV2 and TRBJ1-4; TRBD1 is a possible D gene (6 bases). The CDR3 is 15 residues long. Per germline, CDR1 SNHLY and CDR2 FYNNEI. V was clipped by 3 bases and J by 5 bases, with 13 bases between them.

This chain uses TRBV6-5 with TRBJ1-4, with D possibly being TRBD1 (6 bases). Germline V gene sequence: CDR1 MNHEY, CDR2 SVGAGI. V lost 5 bases and J 7 bases, leaving 14 bases between the germline ends. This CDR3 contains 14 residues. In DNA form, the CDR3 reads TGTGCCAGCAGTCCACGGACAGCCCCTGAAAAACTGTTTTTT. Its protein is CASSPRTAPEKLFF.

The chain employs TRBV30 and TRBJ1-6; TRBD1 is a possible D gene (6 bases). The ends were cut back, 3 bases at V and 8 bases at J, with 14 bases in the middle. The germline V gene encodes CDR1 GTSNPN and CDR2 SVGIG (reference sequence). The CDR3 runs 14 residues. CDR3 bases: TGTGCCTGGAGAGGAGCGGGGGCTCATTCACCCCTCCACTTT. Its protein is CAWRGAGAHSPLHF.

The chain joins TRBV5-1 to TRBJ2-5, with TRBD1 matching 9 bases. Germline values: CDR1 SGHRS, CDR2 YFSETQ. CDR3 size: 18 residues. The ends lost 3 bases at V and 2 bases at J; junction bases unmatched: 14. The CDR3 DNA reads TGCGCCAGCAGCTCATCCGGGACAGGGTCTAGCGCTCAAGAGACCCAGTACTTC. Amino acids: CASSSSGTGSSAQETQYF.

This clone was found once. This chain links TRBV29-1 with TRBJ2-7, with a tentative D call TRBD1 (5 bases). V shed 3 bases and J shed 5 bases, with 11 bases lying between them. The CDR3 runs to 12 residues. The germline gives CDR1 SQVTM, CDR2 ANQGSEA. Here the CDR3 DNA reads TGCAGCGTTGAGGGCTGGGGCGACGAGCAGTACTTC. Protein sequence: CSVEGWGDEQYF.

The chain uses TRBV27 and TRBJ2-3, with D maybe TRBD1 (5 bases). The CDR3 sequence is 14 residues long. Trimming took 7 bases from V and 2 from J, leaving 13 bases between them. Germline values: CDR1 MNHEY, CDR2 SMNVEV (reference sequence). In DNA form, the CDR3 reads TGTGCCAGCACCAAGTGGGGCAACACAGATACGCAGTATTTT. This codes for CASTKWGNTDTQYF.

J is TRBJ1-6 and V is TRBV4-3, with 8 bases aligning to TRBD1. Trimming removed 3 bases from V and 11 bases from J; junction bases left unmatched: 9. Germline V gene data show CDR1 as LGHNA and CDR2 as YSLEER. The CDR3 runs 15 residues. CDR3: CASSQIGQGLAPLHF. CDR3 bases: TGCGCCAGCAGCCAGATCGGACAGGGTTTGGCACCCCTCCACTTT.